The clone carrying this TCR beta chain was counted many times. No antigen is known for it. The data were obtained in a study of neurological immune-mediated disorders. Whole-study results and caveats: Expanded clones shared no identical CDR3 amino acid sequences across subjects, which suggested private TCR-beta repertoires in all groups.

Template-switch 5'RACE cDNA synthesis added a 10-nucleotide unique molecular identifier. Each CDR3 protein is one row after TCRdb ran MiXCR on the 5' RACE reads. The profile shows over 40,000 distinct CDR3 sequences, about 6% of them singletons. The sorted libraries started from roughly 1 million CD4+ or CD8+ T cells. The V and J ends lost 7 bases and 3 bases respectively, with 10 bases between them. The CDR3 extends over 13 amino acids. This chain links TRBV12-3 or TRBV12-4 with TRBJ2-1; D uncertain. Sequencing used CD4+ T cells from blood. The source is a woman aged 40 to 55 in good health. CDR3: CASTYSDYNEQFF. In nucleotides, the CDR3 is TGTGCCAGCACCTACAGCGACTACAATGAGCAGTTCTTC.